These T cell receptor beta chains were read from a single sample in a study of T cells in Graves' hyperthyroidism and ophthalmopathy. A single record per CDR3 protein comes from TCRdb applying MiXCR to the multiplex PCR reads. The repertoire includes 490,000 or so distinct CDR3 sequences, less than 25% of them detected once, and 45% to 50% sits in the top ten. The material sequenced was blood. The receptors originated from a woman aged 70-85 years with Graves' ophthalmopathy. The CDR3 runs from the conserved cysteine through the conserved F or W. A D gene is named only where the DNA matches it firmly. Rows give clone size only sometimes, using once, few, many, or a class for an expanded clone.

size: many
J: TRBJ2-1
V: TRBV7-8
D: TRBD2
CDR3: CASSLPLAGSSYNEQFF
DNA: TGTGCCAGCAGCCTCCCACTAGCGGGAAGCTCCTACAATGAGCAGTTCTTC

size: few
J: TRBJ2-2
V: TRBV12-3/TRBV12-4
D: TRBD2
CDR3: CASSTSGVNTGELFF
DNA: TGTGCCAGCAGTACTAGCGGGGTGAACACCGGGGAGCTGTTTTTT

size: many
J: TRBJ1-2
V: TRBV6-1
D: NA
CDR3: CASSEAVDTIGYGYTF
DNA: TGTGCCAGCAGTGAAGCGGTGGACACTATTGGTTATGGCTACACCTTC

size: NA
J: TRBJ1-6
V: TRBV5-1
D: NA
CDR3: CASSPTRGYSPLHF
DNA: TGCGCCAGCAGCCCTACGAGGGGGTATTCACCCCTCCACTTT

size: many
J: TRBJ2-1
V: TRBV11-2
D: NA
CDR3: CASSVLGNNEQFF
DNA: TGTGCCAGCAGCGTGTTGGGGAACAATGAGCAGTTCTTC

size: few
J: TRBJ2-1
V: TRBV7-3
D: TRBD1
CDR3: CASSAYQGARSNEQFF
DNA: TGTGCCAGCAGCGCCTATCAGGGGGCGCGTAGCAATGAGCAGTTCTTC

size: few
J: TRBJ2-5
V: TRBV20-1
D: NA
CDR3: CSASRGRPQETQYF
DNA: TGCAGTGCTAGTAGGGGCAGACCCCAAGAGACCCAGTACTTC

size: many
J: TRBJ1-2
V: TRBV11-2
D: TRBD1
CDR3: CASSFLRRDRNHGYTF
DNA: TGTGCCAGCAGCTTTTTGCGCCGGGACAGAAACCATGGCTACACCTTC

size: NA
J: TRBJ2-7
V: TRBV28
D: NA
CDR3: CTSSSTRLGGEQYF
DNA: TGTACCAGCAGCTCAACCAGACTAGGGGGGGAGCAGTACTTC

size: NA
J: TRBJ2-3
V: TRBV5-1
D: NA
CDR3: CASSLFPGGTGTDTQYF
DNA: TGCGCCAGCAGCTTGTTCCCCGGGGGAACCGGCACAGATACGCAGTATTTT

size: NA
J: TRBJ1-6
V: TRBV14
D: NA
CDR3: CASSQVQGYSPLHF
DNA: TGTGCCAGCAGCCAAGTTCAGGGATATTCACCCCTCCACTTT

size: NA
J: TRBJ1-2
V: TRBV29-1
D: NA
CDR3: CSAGVNYGYTF
DNA: TGCAGCGCTGGAGTAAACTATGGCTACACCTTC

size: NA
J: TRBJ2-5
V: TRBV5-6
D: NA
CDR3: CASSSGPDSIQETQYF
DNA: TGTGCCAGCAGCTCCGGACCCGACAGTATCCAAGAGACCCAGTACTTC

size: few
J: TRBJ1-4
V: TRBV5-1
D: TRBD1
CDR3: CASSLDRVDEKLFF
DNA: TGCGCCAGCAGCCTGGACAGGGTGGATGAAAAACTGTTTTTT

size: few
J: TRBJ2-1
V: TRBV5-4
D: TRBD2
CDR3: CASRPLAGAHNEQFF
DNA: TGTGCCAGCAGGCCACTAGCGGGAGCCCACAATGAGCAGTTCTTC

size: few
J: TRBJ2-5
V: TRBV7-9
D: NA
CDR3: CASSLGGGVETQYF
DNA: TGTGCCAGCAGCTTAGGTGGCGGGGTTGAGACCCAATACTTC

size: NA
J: TRBJ2-2
V: TRBV20-1
D: NA
CDR3: CSARDVYTGELFF
DNA: TGCAGTGCTAGAGATGTTTACACCGGGGAGCTGTTTTTT

size: few
J: TRBJ2-5
V: TRBV3-1
D: TRBD1
CDR3: CASSQVRGLRETQYF
DNA: TGTGCCAGCAGCCAAGTCAGGGGGCTCAGGGAGACCCAGTACTTC

size: many
J: TRBJ2-1
V: TRBV12-3/TRBV12-4
D: TRBD2
CDR3: CASSLGGLAGGGQFF
DNA: TGTGCCAGCAGTTTAGGGGGACTAGCGGGAGGCGGGCAGTTCTTC

size: few
J: TRBJ2-3
V: TRBV27
D: TRBD2
CDR3: CVTGLAVTDTQYF
DNA: TGTGTCACCGGACTAGCGGTAACAGATACGCAGTATTTT

size: once
J: TRBJ2-7
V: TRBV11-1
D: NA
CDR3: CASSTRVRDEQYF
DNA: TGTGCCAGCAGCACTAGGGTTCGAGACGAGCAGTACTTC

size: many
J: TRBJ1-1
V: TRBV15
D: NA
CDR3: CATSPRQGASTEAFF
DNA: TGTGCCACCAGCCCGAGGCAAGGGGCCAGCACTGAAGCTTTCTTT

size: many
J: TRBJ2-3
V: TRBV13
D: NA
CDR3: CASSLEGASTDTQYF
DNA: TGTGCCAGCAGCTTAGAGGGAGCCAGCACAGATACGCAGTATTTT

size: NA
J: TRBJ1-3
V: TRBV6-1
D: NA
CDR3: CASSRLSSGNTIYF
DNA: TGTGCCAGCAGTAGGCTTTCTTCTGGAAACACCATATATTTT

size: NA
J: TRBJ2-7
V: TRBV2
D: NA
CDR3: CASSGPGLTTYEQYF
DNA: TGTGCCAGCAGTGGCCCCGGACTAACCACCTACGAGCAGTACTTC

size: many
J: TRBJ2-1
V: TRBV6-1
D: TRBD2
CDR3: CASSSGGSASYNEQFF
DNA: TGTGCCAGCAGTTCGGGGGGGTCGGCCTCCTACAATGAGCAGTTCTTC

size: few
J: TRBJ1-4
V: TRBV6-1
D: NA
CDR3: CASSEYVRGSAKLFF
DNA: TGTGCCAGCAGTGAATACGTACGCGGGTCTGCAAAACTGTTTTTT

size: NA
J: TRBJ2-7
V: TRBV7-9
D: NA
CDR3: CASSSSIEQYF
DNA: TGTGCCAGCAGCTCCTCAATCGAGCAGTACTTC

size: many
J: TRBJ2-1
V: TRBV6-1
D: NA
CDR3: CASSQGDLALGEQFF
DNA: TGTGCCAGCAGCCAGGGGGACTTAGCGCTCGGTGAGCAGTTCTTC

size: NA
J: TRBJ2-3
V: TRBV6-1
D: NA
CDR3: CASSESGGYRTDTQYF
DNA: TGTGCCAGCAGTGAGTCCGGGGGATATAGAACAGATACGCAGTATTTT

size: many
J: TRBJ2-3
V: TRBV3-1
D: TRBD2
CDR3: CASSQDSSGTDTQYF
DNA: TGTGCCAGCAGCCAAGATTCTAGCGGGACAGATACGCAGTATTTT

size: few
J: TRBJ1-2
V: TRBV10-2
D: NA
CDR3: CASSELAPGGYTF
DNA: TGCGCCAGCAGTGAGTTGGCCCCGGGAGGCTACACCTTC

size: few
J: TRBJ2-2
V: TRBV5-5
D: TRBD1
CDR3: CASSYPGQGVGGELFF
DNA: TGTGCCAGCAGCTATCCGGGACAGGGGGTCGGCGGGGAGCTGTTTTTT

size: few
J: TRBJ2-1
V: TRBV12-3/TRBV12-4
D: TRBD2
CDR3: CASSWGLAGRWGASNEQFF
DNA: TGTGCCAGCAGTTGGGGACTAGCGGGACGCTGGGGGGCCTCTAATGAGCAGTTCTTC

size: NA
J: TRBJ2-1
V: TRBV20-1
D: TRBD2
CDR3: CSASVSVLAGTSGYNEQFF
DNA: TGCAGTGCTAGTGTGAGTGTACTAGCGGGAACGTCGGGATACAATGAGCAGTTCTTC

size: NA
J: TRBJ2-6
V: TRBV7-9
D: TRBD2
CDR3: CASSKTGGVGANVLTF
DNA: TGTGCCAGCAGCAAAACGGGGGGGGTTGGGGCCAACGTCCTGACTTTC

size: NA
J: TRBJ1-6
V: TRBV5-1
D: NA
CDR3: CASSFAVRFSPLHF
DNA: TGCGCCAGCAGCTTTGCCGTCCGTTTTTCACCCCTCCACTTT

size: many
J: TRBJ1-2
V: TRBV12-3/TRBV12-4
D: TRBD1
CDR3: CASIEGATPSNYGYTF
DNA: TGTGCCAGCATCGAGGGGGCCACCCCCTCTAACTATGGCTACACCTTC

size: NA
J: TRBJ2-2
V: TRBV14
D: TRBD2
CDR3: CASSQTSGTNTGELFF
DNA: TGTGCCAGCAGCCAGACTAGCGGGACGAACACCGGGGAGCTGTTTTTT

size: NA
J: TRBJ1-2
V: TRBV10-3
D: NA
CDR3: CAISESGGASYGYTF
DNA: TGTGCCATCAGTGAGTCTGGGGGGGCTAGCTATGGCTACACCTTC

size: NA
J: TRBJ1-1
V: TRBV30
D: NA
CDR3: CAWSRGGWKNTEAFF
DNA: TGTGCCTGGAGTCGCGGGGGGTGGAAGAACACTGAAGCTTTCTTT

size: many
J: TRBJ1-5
V: TRBV7-8
D: TRBD1
CDR3: CASNPGTGTYQPQHF
DNA: TGTGCCAGCAACCCCGGGACAGGGACTTATCAGCCCCAGCATTTT

size: few
J: TRBJ1-1
V: TRBV6-1
D: TRBD1
CDR3: CASYDRARGEAFF
DNA: TGTGCCAGTTATGACAGGGCGCGAGGTGAAGCTTTCTTT

size: few
J: TRBJ2-7
V: TRBV15
D: NA
CDR3: CATSRGGERSYEQYF
DNA: TGTGCCACCAGCAGAGGCGGCGAAAGGTCCTACGAGCAGTACTTC